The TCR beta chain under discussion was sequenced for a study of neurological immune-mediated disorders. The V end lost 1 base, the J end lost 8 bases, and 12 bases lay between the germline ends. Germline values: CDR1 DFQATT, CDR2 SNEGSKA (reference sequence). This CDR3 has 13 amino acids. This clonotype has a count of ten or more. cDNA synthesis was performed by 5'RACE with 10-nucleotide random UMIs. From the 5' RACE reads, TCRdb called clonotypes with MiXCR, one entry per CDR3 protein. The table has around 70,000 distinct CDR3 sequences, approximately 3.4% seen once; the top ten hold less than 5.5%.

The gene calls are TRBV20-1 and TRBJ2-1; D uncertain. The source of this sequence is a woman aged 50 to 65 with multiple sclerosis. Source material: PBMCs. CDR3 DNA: TGCAGTGCTAGAGTAGGTTTGGGGTATGAGCAGTTCTTC. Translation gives CSARVGLGYEQFF.